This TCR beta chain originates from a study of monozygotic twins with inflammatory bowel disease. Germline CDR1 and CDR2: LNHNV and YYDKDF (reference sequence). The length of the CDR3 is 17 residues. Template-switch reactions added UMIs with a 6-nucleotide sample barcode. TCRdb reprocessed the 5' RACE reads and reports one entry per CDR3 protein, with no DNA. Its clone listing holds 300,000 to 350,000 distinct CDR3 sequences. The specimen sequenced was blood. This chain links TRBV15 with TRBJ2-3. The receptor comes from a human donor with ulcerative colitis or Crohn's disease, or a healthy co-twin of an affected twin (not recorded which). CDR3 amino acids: CATSPNLWHTPTDTQYF.